These 18 T cell receptor beta chains were all obtained from the same sample, sequenced in a study. Each CDR3 protein is one row after TCRdb ran MiXCR on the 5' RACE reads. The sample lists 30,000 to 40,000 distinct CDR3 sequences, about a quarter occurring once. The sample taken for sequencing was naive CD4+ T cells sorted from a lymph node. Subset denoted: naive CD4+ T cells, CD4+CD45RA+CD25-. These TCRs come from a female donor with breast cancer.

The chain couples TRBV5-1 to TRBJ2-1; 9 nucleotides agree with TRBD1. The CDR3 sequence is 14 residues long. The germline V gene encodes CDR1 SGHRS and CDR2 YFSETQ. With 6 bases clipped from V and 6 bases from J, the junction kept 7 bases outside the gene matches. CDR3 residues: CASIRDRVGNEQFF. In DNA, the CDR3 is TGCGCCAGCATCCGGGACAGGGTGGGCAATGAGCAGTTCTTC.

The chain uses TRBV9 and TRBJ2-1; D remains ambiguous. This CDR3 contains 12 residues. Trimming shortened V by 0 bases and J by 7 bases, and 5 bases separated the two germline ends. CDR1 is SGDLS, CDR2 YYNGEE, per germline. The CDR3: CASSVDRNEQFF. CDR3 coding DNA: TGTGCCAGCAGCGTAGATAGGAATGAGCAGTTCTTC.

V and J are TRBV7-9 and TRBJ2-3; a weak D match, TRBD2 (6 bases). Germline CDR1 is SEHNR and CDR2 is FQNEAQ (reference sequence). The CDR3 runs to 13 residues. V lost 4 bases and J 3 bases, leaving 8 bases between the germline ends. CDR3 nucleotides: TGTGCCAGCAGCTCTGCGGGGACAGATACGCAGTATTTT. This codes for CASSSAGTDTQYF.

This clonotype was observed a few times. The chain is built from TRBV7-2 and TRBJ2-1; D ambiguous. Trimming removed 0 bases from V and 3 bases from J, with 12 bases in between. The CDR3 contains 16 residues. The germline CDR1 and CDR2 sequences are SGHTA and FQGNSA. Here the CDR3 DNA reads TGTGCCAGCAGCTTAGCGTCCGGAGTTCACTACAATGAGCAGTTCTTC. It translates to CASSLASGVHYNEQFF.

This clonotype turned up a few times. This chain uses TRBV5-1 with TRBJ1-1; D remains ambiguous. The V and J ends lost 3 bases and 0 bases respectively, with 6 bases between them. CDR1 and CDR2 from the germline V gene are SGHRS and YFSETQ. The CDR3 has 13 amino acids. The CDR3 sequence: CASSSEMNTEAFF. The CDR3 region has the DNA TGCGCCAGCAGCTCAGAGATGAACACTGAAGCTTTCTTT.

This clonotype has only a few counts. The CDR3 spells CASTLAGEQYF. The CDR3 DNA is TGTGCCAGCACACTAGCGGGAGAGCAGTACTTC. The V call is TRBV6-5, the J call TRBJ2-7, with 10 positions matching TRBD2. CDR3 size: 11 residues. The V gene's germline CDR1 is MNHEY and CDR2 SVGAGI. Trimming cost V 7 bases and J 7 bases; bases outside gene matches: 1.

Concerning this clonotype itself: At one boundary the junction diverges from the germline segment, which might be a read error. The V call is TRBV10-3, the J call TRBJ2-1; 12 bases are a match to TRBD2. Germline V gene sequence: CDR1 ENHRY, CDR2 SYGVKD. This CDR3 is built from 17 residues. The CDR3 protein is CAISKSSGRGAYNEQFF. The DNA of the CDR3 is TGTGCCATCAGTAAGTCTAGCGGGAGGGGGGCCTACAATGAGCAGTTCTTC.

Of note for this clonotype: A much larger clone lies one base from this, so it may be a read error. The chain has TRBV6-1 and TRBJ2-5; D unclear. Looked up from germline, CDR1 is MNHNS and CDR2 is SASEGT. The length of the CDR3 is 16 residues. This chain's CDR3 is CASGDLAWSAEETQYF. In DNA form, the CDR3 reads TGTGCCAGCGGTGATCTTGCCTGGTCGGCAGAAGAGACCCAGTACTTC.

This clonotype has more than one count but fewer than ten. The genes are TRBV20-1 and TRBJ2-3; 8 bases fit TRBD2. Trimming removed 0 bases from V and 2 bases from J; junction bases left unmatched: 7. This CDR3 is 16 amino acids long. CDR1 is DFQATT, CDR2 SNEGSKA, per germline (reference sequence). The CDR3 DNA reads TGCAGTGCTAGAGATTTACTAGCGGATTCCACAGATACGCAGTATTTT. Its protein is CSARDLLADSTDTQYF.

This clonotype was seen repeatedly, ten times or more. The chain carries TRBV7-9 and TRBJ1-3, with D uncertain. CDR1 is SEHNR, CDR2 FQNEAQ, per germline (reference sequence). Trimming took off 3 bases at V and 2 bases at J, with 11 bases between the two ends. The CDR3 length is 15 residues. The DNA of the CDR3 is TGTGCCAGCAGCTTTCGCCCGGCCGCTGGAAACACCATATATTTT. Translation gives CASSFRPAAGNTIYF. The whole variable domain, filled in from reference TRBV7-9 and TRBJ1-3, reads DTGVSQNPRHKITKRGQNVTFRCDPISEHNRLYWYRQTLGQGPEFLTYFQNEAQLEKSRLLSDRFSAERPKGSFSTLEIQRTEQGDSAMYLCASSFRPAAGNTIYFGEGSWLTVV.

The rearrangement uses TRBV7-9 and TRBJ2-3; 8 positions match TRBD2. Trimming at V came to 4 bases and at J to 4 bases, leaving 10 bases not matched to a gene. This CDR3 comprises 16 residues. From germline, CDR1 is SEHNR and CDR2 FQNEAQ (reference sequence). DNA for the CDR3: TGTGCCAGCAGCTCCGGACTAGCTCTCGTCGCAGATACGCAGTATTTT. Amino acids: CASSSGLALVADTQYF.

This clonotype was seen only a few times. The chain links TRBV7-9 to TRBJ1-2; 9 positions agree with TRBD1. Germline V gives CDR1 SEHNR, CDR2 FQNEAQ (reference sequence). Losses at the gene ends were 4 bases for V and 4 bases for J; bases not matched to a gene: 4. There are 14 residues in the CDR3. The CDR3 DNA reads TGTGCCAGCAGCTCCGGGACAGGGATCTATGGCTACACCTTC. Translated: CASSSGTGIYGYTF.

This clonotype was counted between two and nine times. This chain joins TRBV6-2 or TRBV6-3 and TRBJ2-7, with D perhaps matching TRBD2 (6 bases). Trimming removed 5 bases at V and 6 bases at J, with 26 bases between. There are 17 residues in the CDR3. The germline V gene has CDR1 MNHEY and CDR2 SVGEGT. The CDR3 DNA sequence: TGTGCCAGCAGTCTACCCCCCTGGGGGGAGCAATCCGTCGAGCAGTACTTC. As protein: CASSLPPWGEQSVEQYF.

V and J are TRBV4-1 and TRBJ2-1, with D unresolved. Deletions cut 1 base from V and 0 bases from J, with 7 bases between. CDR1 is MGHRA and CDR2 is YSYEKL in the germline V gene. This CDR3 spans 15 amino acids. This chain's CDR3 is CASSQVQRSYNEQFF. DNA for the CDR3: TGCGCCAGCAGCCAAGTCCAGCGCTCCTACAATGAGCAGTTCTTC.

This clonotype was counted only a few times. The V call is TRBV7-9, the J call TRBJ2-5; TRBD2 aligns across 11 bases. There are 18 residues in the CDR3. CDR1 is SEHNR, CDR2 FQNEAQ, per germline (reference sequence). V trimming: 1 base; J trimming: 2 bases; junction bases outside the gene matches: 9. The CDR3 DNA follows: TGTGCCAGCAGCTTAGTCAAAAAACTAGCGGGGGCGCAAGAGACCCAGTACTTC. This encodes CASSLVKKLAGAQETQYF.

This clonotype was recorded at least ten times. The chain is built from TRBV20-1 and TRBJ1-5; D remains ambiguous. The V gene's germline CDR1 is DFQATT and CDR2 SNEGSKA (reference sequence). V lost 2 bases, J lost 0 bases, and 5 bases lay in between. This CDR3 spans 13 amino acids. In nucleotides, the CDR3 is TGCAGTGCTAGAAGATATAGCAATCAGCCCCAGCATTTT. This gives the protein CSARRYSNQPQHF.

This clonotype has more than one count but fewer than ten. The rearrangement uses TRBV6-5 and TRBJ2-3; D tentatively fits TRBD1 or TRBD2 (5 bases each). The V end lost 5 bases, the J end lost 6 bases, and 21 bases lay between the germline ends. CDR1 and CDR2 (germline): MNHEY, SVGAGI. This CDR3 spans 16 amino acids. The CDR3, as DNA: TGTGCCAGCAGTCAAGGGACGGAGGTTTCGGAGGATACGCAGTATTTT. Translated: CASSQGTEVSEDTQYF.

The chain employs TRBV7-2 and TRBJ2-1; tentatively, D is TRBD2 (5 bases). Germline V CDR1 and CDR2: SGHTA, FQGNSA. Trimming shortened V by 5 bases and J by 9 bases, and 17 bases separated the two germline ends. The CDR3 runs to 14 residues. CDR3 in amino acids: CTSSRSRPAGEQFF. CDR3 nucleotide sequence: TGTACCAGCAGCCGCTCGCGACCGGCGGGTGAGCAGTTCTTC.